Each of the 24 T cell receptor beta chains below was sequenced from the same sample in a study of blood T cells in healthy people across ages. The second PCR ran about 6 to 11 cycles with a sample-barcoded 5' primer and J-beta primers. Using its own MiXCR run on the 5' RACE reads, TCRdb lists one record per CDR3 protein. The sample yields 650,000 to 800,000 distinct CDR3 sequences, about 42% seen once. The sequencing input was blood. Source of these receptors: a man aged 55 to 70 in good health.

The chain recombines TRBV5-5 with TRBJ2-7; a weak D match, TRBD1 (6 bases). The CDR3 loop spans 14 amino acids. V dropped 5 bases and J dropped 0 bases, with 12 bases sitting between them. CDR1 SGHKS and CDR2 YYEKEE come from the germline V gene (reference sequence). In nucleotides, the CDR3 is TGTGCCAGCAGTTGGACAGCAGGCTCCTACGAGCAGTACTTC. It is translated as CASSWTAGSYEQYF.

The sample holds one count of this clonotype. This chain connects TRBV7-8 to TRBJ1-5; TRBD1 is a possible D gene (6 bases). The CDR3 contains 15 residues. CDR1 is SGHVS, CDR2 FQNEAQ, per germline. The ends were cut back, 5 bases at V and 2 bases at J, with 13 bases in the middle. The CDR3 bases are TGTGCCAGCAGCCCCACAGGGTTGGGCAATCAGCCCCAGCATTTT. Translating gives CASSPTGLGNQPQHF.

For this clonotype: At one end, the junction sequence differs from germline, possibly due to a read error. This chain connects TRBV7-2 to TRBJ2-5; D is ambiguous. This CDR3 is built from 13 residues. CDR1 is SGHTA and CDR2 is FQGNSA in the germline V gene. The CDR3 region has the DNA TGTGCCAGCAGCCCCACAACTCAAGAGGCCCAGTACTTC. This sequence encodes CASSPTTQEAQYF.

The CDR3 region is CASSLSGGPTGELFF. The CDR3 nucleotides are TGTGCCAGCAGCCTGAGCGGGGGCCCCACCGGGGAGCTGTTTTTT. The chain is built from TRBV12-3 or TRBV12-4 and TRBJ2-2; TRBD2 agrees at 8 bases. This CDR3 has 15 amino acids. With V trimmed by 6 bases and J by 4 bases, 7 bases remained unmatched.

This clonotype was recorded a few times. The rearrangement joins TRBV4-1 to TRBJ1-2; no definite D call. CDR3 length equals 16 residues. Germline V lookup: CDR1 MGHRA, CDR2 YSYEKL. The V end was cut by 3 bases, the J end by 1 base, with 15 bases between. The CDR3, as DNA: TGCGCCAGCAGCCACGCGGGCCAAGGGATTAACTATGGCTACACCTTC. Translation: CASSHAGQGINYGYTF.

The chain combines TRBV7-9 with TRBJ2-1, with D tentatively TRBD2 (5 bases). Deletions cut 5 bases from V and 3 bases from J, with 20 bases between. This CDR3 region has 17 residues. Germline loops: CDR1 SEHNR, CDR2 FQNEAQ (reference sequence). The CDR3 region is CASSLPTLGRDYNEQFF. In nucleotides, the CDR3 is TGTGCCAGCAGCCTCCCAACGTTGGGGAGAGACTACAATGAGCAGTTCTTC.

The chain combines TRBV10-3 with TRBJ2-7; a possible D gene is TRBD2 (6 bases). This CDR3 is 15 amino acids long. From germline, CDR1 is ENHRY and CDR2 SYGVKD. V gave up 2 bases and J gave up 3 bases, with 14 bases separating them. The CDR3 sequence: CAISETTGSNYEQYF. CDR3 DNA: TGTGCCATCAGTGAGACCACCGGGAGCAACTACGAGCAGTACTTC.

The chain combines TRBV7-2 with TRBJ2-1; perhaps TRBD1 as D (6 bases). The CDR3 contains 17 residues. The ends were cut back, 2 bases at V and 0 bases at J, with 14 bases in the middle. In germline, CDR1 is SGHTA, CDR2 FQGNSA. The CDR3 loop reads CASSLSPDRSSYNEQFF. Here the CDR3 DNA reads TGTGCCAGCAGCTTAAGCCCAGACAGGAGCTCCTACAATGAGCAGTTCTTC.

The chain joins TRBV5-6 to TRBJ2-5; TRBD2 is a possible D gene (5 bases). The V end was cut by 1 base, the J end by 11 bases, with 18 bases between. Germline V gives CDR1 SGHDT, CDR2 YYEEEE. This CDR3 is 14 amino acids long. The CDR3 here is CASSLWGIHGEQYF. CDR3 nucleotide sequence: TGTGCCAGCAGCTTGTGGGGTATCCATGGGGAGCAGTACTTC.

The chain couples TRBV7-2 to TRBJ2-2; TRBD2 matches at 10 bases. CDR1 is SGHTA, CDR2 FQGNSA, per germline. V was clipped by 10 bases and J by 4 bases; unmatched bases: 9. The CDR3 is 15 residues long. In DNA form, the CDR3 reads TGTGCCACCCCACGTCGACTAGCGGGCACCGGGGAGCTGTTTTTT. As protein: CATPRRLAGTGELFF.

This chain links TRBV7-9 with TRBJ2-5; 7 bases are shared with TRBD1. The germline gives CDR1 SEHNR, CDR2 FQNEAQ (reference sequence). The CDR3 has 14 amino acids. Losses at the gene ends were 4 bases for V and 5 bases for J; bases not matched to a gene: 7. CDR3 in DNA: TGTGCCAGCAGCTCCTCAAGGGGGCCGGAGACCCAGTACTTC. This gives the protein CASSSSRGPETQYF. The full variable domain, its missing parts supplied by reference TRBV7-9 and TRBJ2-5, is DTGVSQNPRHKITKRGQNVTFRCDPISEHNRLYWYRQTLGQGPEFLTYFQNEAQLEKSRLLSDRFSAERPKGSFSTLEIQRTEQGDSAMYLCASSSSRGPETQYFGPGTRLLVL.

The CDR3, as DNA: TGTGCCAGCAGCTTGGCCGGGACTAGCCAATACGAGCAGTACTTC. This gives the protein CASSLAGTSQYEQYF. The chain uses TRBV7-2 and TRBJ2-1; 9 positions match TRBD2. The J call is doubtful: the DNA matches TRBJ2-7 better. Germline V gene data show CDR1 as SGHTA and CDR2 as FQGNSA. The length of the CDR3 is 15 residues.

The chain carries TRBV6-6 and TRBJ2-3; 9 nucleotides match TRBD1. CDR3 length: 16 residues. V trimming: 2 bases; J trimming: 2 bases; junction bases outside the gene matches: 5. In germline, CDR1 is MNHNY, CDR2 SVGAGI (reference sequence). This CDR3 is CASSYEGTGTTDTQYF. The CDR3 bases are TGTGCCAGCAGTTACGAAGGGACAGGGACCACAGATACGCAGTATTTT.

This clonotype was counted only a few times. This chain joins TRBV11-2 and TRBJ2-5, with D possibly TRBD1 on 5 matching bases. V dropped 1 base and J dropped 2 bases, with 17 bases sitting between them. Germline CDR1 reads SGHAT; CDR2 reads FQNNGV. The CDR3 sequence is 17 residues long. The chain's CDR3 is CASSLGVGQGIQETQYF. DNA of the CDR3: TGTGCCAGCAGCTTAGGCGTGGGGCAGGGAATACAAGAGACCCAGTACTTC.

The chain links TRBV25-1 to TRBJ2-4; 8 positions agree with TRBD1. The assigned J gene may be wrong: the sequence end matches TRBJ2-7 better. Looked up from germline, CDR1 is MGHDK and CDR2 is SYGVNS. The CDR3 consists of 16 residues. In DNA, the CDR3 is TGTGCCAGCAGTGCGAGACAGGGGTCGATCTCCTACGAGCAGTACTTC. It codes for CASSARQGSISYEQYF.

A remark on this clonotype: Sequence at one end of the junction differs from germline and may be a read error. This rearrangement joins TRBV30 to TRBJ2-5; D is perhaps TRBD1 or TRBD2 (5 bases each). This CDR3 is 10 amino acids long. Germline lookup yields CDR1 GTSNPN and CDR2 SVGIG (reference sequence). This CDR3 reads CAWRGEIQYF. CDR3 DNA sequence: TGTGCCTGGAGGGGGGAGATCCAGTACTTC.

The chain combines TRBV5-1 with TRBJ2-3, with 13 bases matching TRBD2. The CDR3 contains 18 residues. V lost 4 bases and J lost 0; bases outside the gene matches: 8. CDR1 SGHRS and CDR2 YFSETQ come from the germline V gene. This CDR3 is CASSPSGTSGISTDTQYF. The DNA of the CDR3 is TGCGCCAGCAGCCCATCGGGGACTAGCGGGATAAGCACAGATACGCAGTATTTT.

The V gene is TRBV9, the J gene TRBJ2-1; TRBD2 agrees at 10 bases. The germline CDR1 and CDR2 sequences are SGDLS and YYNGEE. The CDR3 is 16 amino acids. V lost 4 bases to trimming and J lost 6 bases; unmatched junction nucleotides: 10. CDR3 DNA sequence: TGTGCCAGCAGCCTCGACCCGATAGCGGGGGGCAATGAGCAGTTCTTC. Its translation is CASSLDPIAGGNEQFF. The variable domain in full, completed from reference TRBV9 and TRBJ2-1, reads DSGVTQTPKHLITATGQRVTLRCSPRSGDLSVYWYQQSLDQGLQFLIQYYNGEERAKGNILERFSAQQFPDLHSELNLSSLELGDSALYFCASSLDPIAGGNEQFFGPGTRLTVL.

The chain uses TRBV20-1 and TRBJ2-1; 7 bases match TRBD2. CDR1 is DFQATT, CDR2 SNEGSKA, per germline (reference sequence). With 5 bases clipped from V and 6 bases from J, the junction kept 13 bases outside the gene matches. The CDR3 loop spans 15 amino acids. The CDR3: CSASNPGGQGNEQFF. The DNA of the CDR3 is TGCAGTGCTTCTAACCCGGGAGGCCAGGGCAATGAGCAGTTCTTC.

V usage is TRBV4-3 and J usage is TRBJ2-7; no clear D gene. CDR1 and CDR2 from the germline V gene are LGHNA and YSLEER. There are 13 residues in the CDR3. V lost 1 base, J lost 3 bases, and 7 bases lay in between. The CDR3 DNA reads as TGCGCCAGCAGCCAAGTCCCAAACTACGAGCAGTACTTC. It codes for CASSQVPNYEQYF.

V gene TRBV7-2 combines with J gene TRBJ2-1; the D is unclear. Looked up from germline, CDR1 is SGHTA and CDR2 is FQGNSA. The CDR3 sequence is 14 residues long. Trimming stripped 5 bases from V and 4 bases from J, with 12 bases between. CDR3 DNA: TGTACCAGCAGCCCACGGACCGGTTACAATGAGCAGTTCTTC. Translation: CTSSPRTGYNEQFF. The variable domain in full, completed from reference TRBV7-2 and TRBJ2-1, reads GAGVSQSPSNKVTEKGKDVELRCDPISGHTALYWYRQSLGQGLEFLIYFQGNSAPDKSGLPSDRFSAERTGGSVSTLTIQRTQQEDSAVYLCTSSPRTGYNEQFFGPGTRLTVL.

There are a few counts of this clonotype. Here the CDR3 reads CASSQEGTRRTGANVLTF. The DNA of the CDR3 is TGCGCCAGCAGCCAAGAAGGGACCCGGAGGACTGGGGCCAACGTCCTGACTTTC. The rearrangement uses TRBV4-3 and TRBJ2-6; either TRBD1 or TRBD2 may supply D (5 bases each). CDR1 is LGHNA, CDR2 YSLEER, per germline. There are 18 residues in the CDR3. Deletions cut 0 bases from V and 2 bases from J, with 14 bases between.

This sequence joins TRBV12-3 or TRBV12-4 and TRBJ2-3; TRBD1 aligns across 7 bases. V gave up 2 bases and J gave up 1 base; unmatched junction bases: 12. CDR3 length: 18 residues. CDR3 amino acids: CASSLRDRAISGTDTQYF. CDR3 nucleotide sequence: TGTGCCAGCAGTTTACGAGACAGGGCTATCTCCGGCACAGATACGCAGTATTTT.

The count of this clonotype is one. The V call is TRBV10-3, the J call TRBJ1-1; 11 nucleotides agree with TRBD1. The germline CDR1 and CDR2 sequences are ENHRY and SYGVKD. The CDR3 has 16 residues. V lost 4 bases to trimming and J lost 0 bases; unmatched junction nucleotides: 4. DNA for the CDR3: TGTGCCATCAGTGGGACAGGGGGCGGGCTGAACACTGAAGCTTTCTTT. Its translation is CAISGTGGGLNTEAFF.